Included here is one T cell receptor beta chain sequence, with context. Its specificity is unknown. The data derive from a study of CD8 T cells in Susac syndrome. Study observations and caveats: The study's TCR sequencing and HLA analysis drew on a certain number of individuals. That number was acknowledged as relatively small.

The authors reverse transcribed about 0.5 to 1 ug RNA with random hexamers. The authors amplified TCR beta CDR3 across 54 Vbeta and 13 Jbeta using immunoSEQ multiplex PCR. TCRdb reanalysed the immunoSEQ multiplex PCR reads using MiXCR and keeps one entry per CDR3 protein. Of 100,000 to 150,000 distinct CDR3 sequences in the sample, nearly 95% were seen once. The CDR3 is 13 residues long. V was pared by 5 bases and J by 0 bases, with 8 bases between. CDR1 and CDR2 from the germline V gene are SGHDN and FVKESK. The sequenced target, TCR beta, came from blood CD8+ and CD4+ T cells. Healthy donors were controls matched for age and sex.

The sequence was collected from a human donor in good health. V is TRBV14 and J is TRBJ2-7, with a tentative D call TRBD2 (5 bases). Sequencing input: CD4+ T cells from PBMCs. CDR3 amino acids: CASSAGNSYEQYF. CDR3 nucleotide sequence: TGTGCCAGCAGCGCCGGGAACTCCTACGAGCAGTACTTC.